The clone carrying this TCR beta chain was observed a handful of times. This sample was included in a study of blood T cell repertoires in COVID-19. Across the study: The origin of the acute and convalescent COVID-19 samples was the United States, Italy and Spain. The cDNA or gDNA used as material had been derived from T cells, B-cell-depleted T cells, or PBMCs.

Repertoires were generated with immunoSEQ multiplex PCR, while TCRdb's copy carries only in-frame clones and drops some. The sample has some 370,000 clones; 90% are singletons. V gave up 5 bases and J gave up 2 bases, with 10 bases separating them. The CDR3 has 13 amino acids. Germline CDR1 SQVTM, CDR2 ANQGSEA. The receptor was isolated from a young man with active or convalescent COVID-19. Sequencing was performed on peripheral blood. V gene TRBV29-1 combines with J gene TRBJ1-5; TRBD1 might be the D (5 bases). The CDR3 spells CSVTAGGNQPQHF. CDR3 in DNA: TGCAGCGTTACAGCGGGGGGCAATCAGCCCCAGCATTTT.